The 31 T cell receptor beta chains below all came from one sample that was sequenced in a study of cytomegalovirus exposure and HLA in healthy donors. The assay was immunoSEQ multiplex PCR, and TCRdb's table has in-frame clones only and misses some. The profile shows approximately 230,000 clones, about 90% of them singletons. Sequencing was carried out using PBMCs. Source of these receptors: a man in his late teens or twenties in good health and CMV-seropositive.

The chain couples TRBV5-1 to TRBJ2-1; possible D gene TRBD2, 5 bases. This CDR3 has 17 residues. The ends were cut back, 0 bases at V and 0 bases at J, with 13 bases in the middle. Germline assignment: CDR1 SGHRS and CDR2 YFSETQ. CDR3 residues: CASSLAVGLVSYNEQFF. DNA of the CDR3: TGCGCCAGCAGCTTGGCAGTAGGACTTGTCTCCTACAATGAGCAGTTCTTC.

This rearrangement joins TRBV27 to TRBJ1-2, with D tentatively TRBD1 (6 bases). The CDR3 contains 16 residues. Deletions cut 5 bases from V and 5 bases from J, with 21 bases between. Germline assignment: CDR1 MNHEY and CDR2 SMNVEV (reference sequence). Written as DNA, the CDR3 is TGTGCCAGCAGTCCCGCTACAGGGTTCCGGTTGTATGGCTACACCTTC. It codes for CASSPATGFRLYGYTF.

In nucleotides, the CDR3 is TGTGCCAGCAGCTTAGCGCGGCTAGGAGTTAACTCCTACAATGAGCAGTTCTTC. This gives the protein CASSLARLGVNSYNEQFF. V usage is TRBV7-2 and J usage is TRBJ2-1; no firm D call. V lost 0 bases and J lost 0, with 15 bases in between. From germline, CDR1 is SGHTA and CDR2 FQGNSA. The CDR3 runs to 18 residues.

Only one count was recorded for this clone. The chain employs TRBV27 and TRBJ1-4; D possibly corresponds to TRBD1 (6 bases). The ends were cut back, 7 bases at V and 7 bases at J, with 13 bases in the middle. The CDR3 sequence is 13 residues long. Germline V gene data show CDR1 as MNHEY and CDR2 as SMNVEV (reference sequence). The CDR3 DNA reads as TGTGCCAGCATGTTAAGGGGGGGTGAAAAACTGTTTTTT. It specifies CASMLRGGEKLFF. The variable domain in full, completed from reference TRBV27 and TRBJ1-4, reads EAQVTQNPRYLITVTGKKLTVTCSQNMNHEYMSWYRQDPGLGLRQIYYSMNVEVTDKGDVPEGYKVSRKEKRNFPLILESPSPNQTSLYFCASMLRGGEKLFFGSGTQLSVL.

This clone was recorded once. This rearrangement joins TRBV30 to TRBJ2-3; maybe TRBD1 (6 bases). The germline V and J ends were trimmed by 2 bases and 0 bases, with 9 bases remaining between them. Germline assignment: CDR1 GTSNPN and CDR2 SVGIG (reference sequence). The CDR3 length is 14 residues. This CDR3 is CAWSKGDSTDTQYF. The CDR3 DNA reads TGTGCCTGGAGTAAGGGGGATAGCACAGATACGCAGTATTTT.

The genes are TRBV5-1 and TRBJ2-4, with TRBD1 as a possible D gene (7 bases). Deletions cut 0 bases from V and 8 bases from J, with 12 bases between. Germline CDR1 SGHRS, CDR2 YFSETQ. The CDR3 has 14 amino acids. The CDR3 reads CASSLVEGAYIQYF. CDR3 coding DNA: TGCGCCAGCAGCTTGGTGGAGGGGGCATACATTCAGTACTTC.

The rearrangement joins TRBV29-1 to TRBJ2-3, with D unclear. The CDR3 length is 10 residues. The V gene's germline CDR1 is SQVTM and CDR2 ANQGSEA. The V end lost 8 bases, the J end lost 3 bases, and 6 bases lay between the germline ends. The CDR3 loop is CSTWTDTQYF. CDR3 sequence (DNA): TGCAGCACATGGACAGATACGCAGTATTTT.

This clone was detected once. The rearrangement uses TRBV6-5 and TRBJ1-3; possible D gene TRBD1, 6 bases. The V gene lost 5 bases and the J gene lost 1 base, with 12 bases spanning the gap. The CDR3 consists of 15 residues. CDR1 MNHEY and CDR2 SVGAGI come from the germline V gene. The CDR3 coding sequence is TGTGCCAGCAGTGTTGGACAGTTATCTGGAAACACCATATATTTT. Its translation: CASSVGQLSGNTIYF.

The chain uses TRBV2 and TRBJ2-3; 7 bases match TRBD2. Germline assignment: CDR1 SNHLY and CDR2 FYNNEI. CDR3 length equals 16 residues. The ends lost 4 bases at V and 1 base at J; junction bases unmatched: 8. In DNA, the CDR3 is TGTGCCAGCAGTGCGGCTAGCGGTACAGGCACAGATACGCAGTATTTT. Its translation: CASSAASGTGTDTQYF.

J is TRBJ1-2 and V is TRBV28, with no clear D. Between the trimmed V and J ends, which lost 7 bases and 8 bases, there was a span of 14 bases. The germline gives CDR1 MDHEN, CDR2 SYDVKM. CDR3 size: 12 residues. In DNA, the CDR3 is TGTGCCAGCAATAACCAGGCTCTCGGCTACACCTTC. Its protein product is CASNNQALGYTF.

The chain carries TRBV2 and TRBJ2-7; D may be TRBD1 (5 bases). V was shortened by 6 bases and J by 3 bases, with 18 bases between the two germline ends. This CDR3 is 15 amino acids long. Germline V lookup: CDR1 SNHLY, CDR2 FYNNEI. CDR3 amino acids: CASRPDRTQVYEQYF. CDR3 coding DNA: TGTGCCAGCAGACCCGACAGAACTCAGGTCTACGAGCAGTACTTC.

This chain links TRBV7-2 with TRBJ2-7; D remains unclear. There are 12 residues in the CDR3. CDR1 and CDR2 (germline): SGHTA, FQGNSA. V lost 2 bases to trimming and J lost 4 bases, with 6 bases between them. Written as DNA, the CDR3 is TGTGCCAGCAGCTTATACCTTTACGAGCAGTACTTC. The encoded protein is CASSLYLYEQYF.

This sequence joins TRBV2 and TRBJ1-1, with D unclear. This CDR3 is 14 amino acids long. V dropped 5 bases and J dropped 6 bases, with 16 bases sitting between them. Germline V gene lookup returns CDR1 SNHLY and CDR2 FYNNEI. The CDR3 spells CASSPNGQVPEAFF. As DNA, the CDR3 is TGTGCCAGCAGTCCAAATGGGCAGGTACCTGAAGCTTTCTTT.

The V call is TRBV4-3, the J call TRBJ2-7; 9 bases line up with TRBD2. Germline assignment: CDR1 LGHNA and CDR2 YSLEER. This CDR3 has 15 residues. Trimming at V came to 4 bases and at J to 2 bases, leaving 6 bases not matched to a gene. The CDR3 loop is CASSPLIAGAYEQYF. The CDR3 DNA sequence: TGCGCCAGCAGCCCTTTGATAGCGGGGGCCTACGAGCAGTACTTC.

CDR3 bases: TGTGCCAGCAGCTTAAGGCTAACCGAGCAGTACTTC. This translates into CASSLRLTEQYF. V and J are TRBV7-9 and TRBJ2-7; D unclear. Germline CDR1 and CDR2: SEHNR and FQNEAQ (reference sequence). The CDR3 is 12 residues long. The germline V and J ends were trimmed by 2 bases and 6 bases, with 8 bases remaining between them.

Here the CDR3 reads CASRGYQTGELFF. DNA for the CDR3: TGTGCCAGCAGGGGGTACCAAACCGGGGAGCTGTTTTTT. This rearrangement joins TRBV7-6 to TRBJ2-2; D is undetermined. Germline V gene lookup returns CDR1 SGHVS and CDR2 FNYEAQ. This CDR3 has 13 amino acids. V was trimmed by 6 bases and J by 5 bases, leaving 10 bases between them.

J is TRBJ2-1 and V is TRBV2; 8 bases are shared with TRBD2. The CDR3 contains 20 residues. V lost 6 bases to trimming and J lost 2 bases; unmatched junction nucleotides: 21. Looked up from germline, CDR1 is SNHLY and CDR2 is FYNNEI. CDR3: CASRARWSGVREATYNEQFF. The CDR3 DNA is TGTGCCAGCAGGGCTCGTTGGTCAGGGGTGCGGGAGGCAACCTACAATGAGCAGTTCTTC.

The J gene is TRBJ2-3, the V gene TRBV5-6; TRBD2 matches 10 bases. With 3 bases clipped from V and 0 bases from J, the junction kept 1 base outside the gene matches. CDR1 SGHDT and CDR2 YYEEEE come from the germline V gene. This CDR3 has 15 amino acids. CDR3 loop: CASSSTSGSTDTQYF. The CDR3, as DNA: TGTGCCAGCAGCTCGACTAGCGGGAGCACAGATACGCAGTATTTT.

This clone was recorded only once. The chain has TRBV2 and TRBJ2-7; a possible D gene is TRBD2 (5 bases). The V gene lost 0 bases and the J gene lost 5 bases, with 14 bases spanning the gap. There are 15 residues in the CDR3. Germline loops: CDR1 SNHLY, CDR2 FYNNEI. This chain's CDR3 is CASSEALGSKDEQYF. CDR3 DNA: TGTGCCAGCAGTGAAGCGCTGGGGAGCAAGGACGAGCAGTACTTC.

V and J are TRBV6-5 and TRBJ1-1, with D unclear. The CDR3 is 13 amino acids. The V gene lost 4 bases and the J gene lost 7 bases, with 13 bases spanning the gap. The V gene's germline CDR1 is MNHEY and CDR2 SVGAGI. DNA for the CDR3: TGTGCCAGCAGTTTTGGAGAACGGTTTGAAGCTTTCTTT. It encodes CASSFGERFEAFF.

V and J are TRBV25-1 and TRBJ2-5, with unresolved D. The CDR3 length is 14 residues. Trimming took off 5 bases at V and 0 bases at J, with 10 bases between the two ends. From germline, CDR1 is MGHDK and CDR2 SYGVNS. The CDR3 DNA reads as TGTGCCAGCAGTCCCCAGGCGTACCAAGAGACCCAGTACTTC. Translating it yields CASSPQAYQETQYF.

The chain carries TRBV5-1 and TRBJ1-5, with 7 bases that match TRBD1. V dropped 5 bases and J dropped 5; count of bases not matched to a gene: 19. The CDR3 is 18 amino acids. Germline V gives CDR1 SGHRS, CDR2 YFSETQ. CDR3 amino acids: CASRSGTDGPGGDQPQHF. CDR3 coding DNA: TGCGCCAGCAGAAGTGGGACAGACGGACCGGGAGGGGATCAGCCCCAGCATTTT. The full variable domain, its missing parts supplied by reference TRBV5-1 and TRBJ1-5, is KAGVTQTPRYLIKTRGQQVTLSCSPISGHRSVSWYQQTPGQGLQFLFEYFSETQRNKGNFPGRFSGRQFSNSRSEMNVSTLELGDSALYLCASRSGTDGPGGDQPQHFGDGTRLSIL.

This sequence joins TRBV4-2 and TRBJ2-3; D remains ambiguous. Germline values: CDR1 LGHNA, CDR2 YNFKEQ. Trimming shortened V by 0 bases and J by 0 bases, and 4 bases separated the two germline ends. The CDR3 length is 14 residues. The DNA for the CDR3 is TGTGCCAGCAGCCAAGACTCCAGCACAGATACGCAGTATTTT. Its protein is CASSQDSSTDTQYF.

This clone was detected a few times. The chain couples TRBV6-1 to TRBJ2-2; tentatively, D is TRBD1 (6 bases). The ends were cut back, 4 bases at V and 5 bases at J, with 8 bases in the middle. Germline loops: CDR1 MNHNS, CDR2 SASEGT. This CDR3 region has 13 residues. The CDR3 nucleotides are TGTGCCAGCAGTGTGACAGGAACCGGGGAGCTGTTTTTT. The encoded protein is CASSVTGTGELFF.

In this sample, this clone turned up once. J is TRBJ1-1 and V is TRBV4-1, with TRBD1 identical over 7 bases. Losses at the gene ends were 3 bases for V and 1 base for J; bases not matched to a gene: 5. This CDR3 region has 15 residues. Germline loops: CDR1 MGHRA, CDR2 YSYEKL. The DNA for the CDR3 is TGCGCCAGCAGCCATGAATACAGGGGGAACACTGAAGCTTTCTTT. Translating gives CASSHEYRGNTEAFF.

The genes are TRBV10-3 and TRBJ1-1, with a tentative D call TRBD1 (5 bases). V lost 6 bases and J 1 base, leaving 15 bases between the germline ends. CDR3 length equals 15 residues. From germline, CDR1 is ENHRY and CDR2 SYGVKD. The CDR3 sequence is CAIRGRSSANTEAFF. Here the CDR3 DNA reads TGTGCCATCAGGGGACGGTCGAGTGCGAACACTGAAGCTTTCTTT.

CDR3 sequence reads: CASSQDRTIINEQFF. The CDR3 coding sequence is TGCGCCAGCAGCCAAGATAGGACTATCATCAATGAGCAGTTCTTC. The J gene is TRBJ2-1, the V gene TRBV4-3, with D possibly matching TRBD2 (6 bases). CDR3 length equals 15 residues. Between the trimmed V and J ends, which lost 0 bases and 6 bases, there was a span of 12 bases. Looked up from germline, CDR1 is LGHNA and CDR2 is YSLEER.

The chain has TRBV18 and TRBJ1-5; 9 bases match TRBD1. The CDR3 is made up of 16 amino acids. The V segment lost 1 base and the J segment 4 bases; nucleotides outside the gene matches: 5. Per germline, CDR1 KGHSH and CDR2 LQKENI. This chain's CDR3 is CASSPLGTGNNQPQHF. The CDR3 bases are TGTGCCAGCTCACCACTTGGGACAGGGAATAATCAGCCCCAGCATTTT.

V usage is TRBV6-1 and J usage is TRBJ2-2; 7 nucleotides align to TRBD2. Germline loops: CDR1 MNHNS, CDR2 SASEGT. This CDR3 is 17 amino acids long. V lost 0 bases, J lost 0 bases, and 4 bases stayed unmatched. This CDR3 reads CASSEAGGSSNTGELFF. DNA of the CDR3: TGTGCCAGCAGTGAAGCGGGGGGGTCCTCGAACACCGGGGAGCTGTTTTTT.

This clone was seen only once. The CDR3 DNA follows: TGCGCCAGCAGCTCGGAGCGGACGACCTACGAGCAGTACTTC. It is translated as CASSSERTTYEQYF. V gene TRBV5-1 combines with J gene TRBJ2-7, with a possible D match to TRBD2 (5 bases). Germline-derived CDR1 and CDR2 are SGHRS and YFSETQ. The V and J ends lost 3 bases and 2 bases respectively, with 12 bases between them. The CDR3 runs 14 residues.

This sequence joins TRBV27 and TRBJ1-5; 7 bases agree with TRBD1. Germline V CDR1 and CDR2: MNHEY, SMNVEV (reference sequence). The ends lost 1 base at V and 0 bases at J; junction bases unmatched: 6. The CDR3 spans 17 residues. The CDR3 DNA follows: TGTGCCAGCAGTTTATGGGGACAGACCAATAGCAATCAGCCCCAGCATTTT. Translated, it gives CASSLWGQTNSNQPQHF.